This entry features one T cell receptor beta chain sequence. Its cognate antigen is unknown. The same CDR3 can be traced to other DNA sequences in this sample. Patients received at least one anti-epileptic drug before surgery. This sample was included in a study of brain T cells in children with intractable seizures. Study-wide findings and caveats: Absence of clones before surgery may stem from lower sequencing depth. Viral specificity was inferred only from CDR3 similarity; HCMV serostatus was unknown.

This CDR3 contains 10 residues. The germline V gene encodes CDR1 SNHLY and CDR2 FYNNEI. Trimming removed 4 bases from V and 4 bases from J, with 1 base in between. Here immunoSEQ multiplex PCR was the method, and the copy in TCRdb shows in-frame clones only, minus some. This table holds roughly 80,000 clones, around 90% found once. The chain is built from TRBV2 and TRBJ2-5, with unresolved D. The sample in question was peripheral blood, obtained at surgery. The receptor was isolated from a girl aged 2-15 years with Rasmussen encephalitis and intractable seizures. The CDR3 region is CASSVETQYF. DNA of the CDR3: TGTGCCAGCAGTGTAGAGACCCAGTACTTC.